A single sample is the source of the 13 T cell receptor beta chains below, sequenced in a study of blood T cell repertoires in COVID-19. Using immunoSEQ multiplex PCR, the repertoire was profiled, and TCRdb retains in-frame clones only, with some absent. The sample gives about 330,000 clones, about 87% of which show up once; 5.3% is in the top ten. The sequenced sample was PBMCs or T cells enriched from blood (not recorded which). The receptors originated from a woman aged 25 to 39 who had recovered from COVID-19.

The genes are TRBV5-1 and TRBJ2-5, with 9 nucleotides matching TRBD2. The CDR3 sequence is 16 residues long. The germline CDR1 and CDR2 sequences are SGHRS and YFSETQ. V shed 0 bases, J shed 2 bases, and the junction held 5 bases outside the gene matches. CDR3 sequence reads: CASSLGGAGGQETQYF. CDR3 sequence (DNA): TGCGCCAGCAGCTTGGGGGGGGCGGGGGGGCAAGAGACCCAGTACTTC.

The chain uses TRBV3-1 (or the pseudogene TRBV3-2) and TRBJ2-1, with 14 positions matching TRBD2. CDR1 is LGHDT, CDR2 YNNKEL, per germline (reference sequence). Unmatched junction bases numbered 6, after V lost 1 base and J lost 10 bases. CDR3 length equals 16 residues. CDR3 sequence (DNA): TGTGCCAGCAGCCAAGCATTGGGACTAGCGGGGGCGGAGCAGTTCTTC. Residues: CASSQALGLAGAEQFF.

This sequence joins TRBV5-1 and TRBJ1-2; 10 bases align to TRBD1. V lost 4 bases, J lost 2 bases, and 5 bases stayed unmatched. The CDR3 loop spans 15 amino acids. Germline loops: CDR1 SGHRS, CDR2 YFSETQ. The CDR3 coding sequence is TGCGCCAGCAGCCCCGGGACAGGGGAAAACTATGGCTACACCTTC. Its translation: CASSPGTGENYGYTF.

V gene TRBV7-2 combines with J gene TRBJ2-2, with D possibly TRBD2 on 6 matching bases. The CDR3 runs to 14 residues. With 5 bases removed from V and 5 bases from J, the gap between germline ends came to 12 bases. Germline CDR1 and CDR2: SGHTA and FQGNSA. The CDR3 protein is CASSPPGRTGELFF. The CDR3 DNA follows: TGTGCCAGCAGCCCGCCGGGGAGGACCGGGGAGCTGTTTTTT.

V usage is TRBV2 and J usage is TRBJ2-5; D is possibly TRBD1 (6 bases). The CDR3 totals 15 residues. Germline CDR1 and CDR2: SNHLY and FYNNEI. Between the trimmed V and J ends, which lost 2 bases and 2 bases, there was a span of 12 bases. CDR3 amino acids: CASSERWGLQETQYF. CDR3 DNA sequence: TGTGCCAGCAGTGAACGGTGGGGGCTACAAGAGACCCAGTACTTC.

This rearrangement joins TRBV15 to TRBJ2-1; the match to TRBD1 covers 9 bases. The trim removed 0 bases at V and 2 bases at J, leaving 5 bases unmatched. Germline V gene sequence: CDR1 LNHNV, CDR2 YYDKDF (reference sequence). CDR3 length: 17 amino acids. DNA of the CDR3: TGTGCCACCAGCAGAGAGGACCGGGACAGGGCCTACAATGAGCAGTTCTTC. It is translated as CATSREDRDRAYNEQFF.

This sequence joins TRBV5-6 and TRBJ2-7, with D hard to call. With 3 bases removed from V and 5 bases from J, the gap between germline ends came to 12 bases. The germline CDR1 and CDR2 sequences are SGHDT and YYEEEE. CDR3 length: 13 amino acids. CDR3 sequence reads: CASSSGSGNEQYF. The DNA of the CDR3 is TGTGCCAGCAGCTCGGGTTCGGGTAACGAGCAGTACTTC.

The chain carries TRBV9 and TRBJ2-1, with 8 bases lining up with TRBD2. Germline lookup yields CDR1 SGDLS and CDR2 YYNGEE. Trimming at V came to 2 bases and at J to 5 bases, leaving 6 bases not matched to a gene. The CDR3 sequence is 15 residues long. The CDR3 protein is CASSVVAGGDNEQFF. The CDR3 bases are TGTGCCAGCAGCGTCGTGGCGGGGGGAGACAATGAGCAGTTCTTC.

The V and J genes are TRBV10-2 and TRBJ1-2; 12 nucleotides agree with TRBD1. Unmatched junction bases numbered 14, after V lost 7 bases and J lost 5 bases. Germline V gene lookup returns CDR1 WSHSY and CDR2 SAAADI. The CDR3 is made up of 17 amino acids. The CDR3 DNA sequence: TGCGCCAGCACAACCAAAACCGGGACAGGGGGCCGGTATGGCTACACCTTC. As protein: CASTTKTGTGGRYGYTF.

This chain joins TRBV19 and TRBJ2-3; possibly TRBD1 for D (6 bases). Germline assignment: CDR1 LNHDA and CDR2 SQIVND (reference sequence). CDR3 size: 15 residues. Trimming pared 1 base from V and 0 bases from J, leaving 8 bases between. CDR3 residues: CASSIGGTSTDTQYF. The CDR3 DNA reads TGTGCCAGTAGTATAGGGGGGACAAGCACAGATACGCAGTATTTT.

J is TRBJ2-1 and V is TRBV11-1, with TRBD2 identical over 9 bases. CDR3 length equals 16 residues. V lost 5 bases, J lost 6 bases, and 11 bases stayed unmatched. Germline V lookup: CDR1 SGHAT, CDR2 FQDESV (reference sequence). Here the CDR3 reads CASSRNLAGFSNEQFF. The CDR3 region has the DNA TGTGCCAGCAGCCGCAATCTAGCGGGGTTTTCCAATGAGCAGTTCTTC.

The chain has TRBV9 and TRBJ1-1; D might be TRBD1 (6 bases). The germline V gene has CDR1 SGDLS and CDR2 YYNGEE. Deletions cut 2 bases from V and 4 bases from J, with 12 bases between. The CDR3 is 14 residues long. The CDR3 loop is CASSVTGTLTEAFF. The CDR3 DNA reads TGTGCCAGCAGCGTTACAGGGACACTCACTGAAGCTTTCTTT. Full variable domain (remainder filled in from reference TRBV9 and TRBJ1-1): DSGVTQTPKHLITATGQRVTLRCSPRSGDLSVYWYQQSLDQGLQFLIQYYNGEERAKGNILERFSAQQFPDLHSELNLSSLELGDSALYFCASSVTGTLTEAFFGQGTRLTVV.

The chain joins TRBV30 to TRBJ1-2; possible D gene TRBD1, 6 bases. Trimming pared 0 bases from V and 0 bases from J, leaving 11 bases between. The CDR3 loop spans 15 amino acids. In germline, CDR1 is GTSNPN, CDR2 SVGIG (reference sequence). CDR3 DNA: TGTGCCTGGAGTGTACCGGACAGTTCTAACTATGGCTACACCTTC. This sequence encodes CAWSVPDSSNYGYTF.